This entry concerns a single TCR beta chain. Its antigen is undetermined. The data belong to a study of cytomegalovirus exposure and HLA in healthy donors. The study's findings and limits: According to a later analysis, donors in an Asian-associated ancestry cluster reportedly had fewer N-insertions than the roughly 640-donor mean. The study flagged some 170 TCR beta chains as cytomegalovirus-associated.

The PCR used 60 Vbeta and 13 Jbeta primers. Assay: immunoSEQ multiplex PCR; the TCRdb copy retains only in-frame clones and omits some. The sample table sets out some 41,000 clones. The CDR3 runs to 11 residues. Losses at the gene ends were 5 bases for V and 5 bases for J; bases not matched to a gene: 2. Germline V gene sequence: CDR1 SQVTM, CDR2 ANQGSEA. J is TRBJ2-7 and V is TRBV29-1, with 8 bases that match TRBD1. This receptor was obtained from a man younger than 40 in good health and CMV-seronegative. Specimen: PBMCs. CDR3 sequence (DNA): TGCAGCGTTAGACAGGGGAACGAGCAGTACTTC. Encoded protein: CSVRQGNEQYF.